This TCR beta chain appears in the sequencing data of a study of cytomegalovirus exposure and HLA in healthy donors. A multiplex PCR was run with 60 Vbeta primers and 13 Jbeta primers. Clones were sequenced by immunoSEQ multiplex PCR, and TCRdb holds only the in-frame ones, with some missing. The data contain approximately 97,000 clones, 81% of them singletons. Study observations and caveats: Within an earlier analysis, most TCR beta V segments proved productive either about 87% or about 30% of the time. In a later analysis, HLA-associated beta chains showed higher expansion and lower generation probabilities than comparable chains. Later work associated roughly 17,000 TCR beta sequences with HLA alleles at 0.05 false discovery rate.

The CDR3 is 15 residues long. Per the germline V gene, CDR1 is SGHVS and CDR2 is FQNEAQ. V was cut by 1 base and J by 0 bases, with 7 bases left in between. Points on this clone: Its antigen remains unknown.

The TCR originated in a woman aged 70-85 years in good health and CMV-seropositive. The sequenced sample was PBMCs. The gene calls are TRBV7-8 and TRBJ1-5; the D is unclear. The CDR3 sequence: CASSLEGSSNQPQHF. CDR3 in DNA: TGTGCCAGCAGCTTAGAAGGGAGTAGCAATCAGCCCCAGCATTTT.